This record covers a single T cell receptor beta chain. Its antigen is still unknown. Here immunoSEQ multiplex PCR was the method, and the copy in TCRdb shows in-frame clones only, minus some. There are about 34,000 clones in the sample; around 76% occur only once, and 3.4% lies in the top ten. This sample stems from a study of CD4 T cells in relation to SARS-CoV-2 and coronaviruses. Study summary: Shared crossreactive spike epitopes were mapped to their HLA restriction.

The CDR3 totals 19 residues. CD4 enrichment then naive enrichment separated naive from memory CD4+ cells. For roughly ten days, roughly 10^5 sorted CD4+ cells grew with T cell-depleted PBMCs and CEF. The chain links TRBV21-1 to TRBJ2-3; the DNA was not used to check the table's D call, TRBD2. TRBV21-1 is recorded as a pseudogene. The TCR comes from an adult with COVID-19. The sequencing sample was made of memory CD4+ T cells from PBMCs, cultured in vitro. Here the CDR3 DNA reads TGTGCCAGCAGCAAGAGACTAGCGGGAGCGTCTTTTAGCGGATATACGCAGTATTTT. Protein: CASSKRLAGASFSGYTQYF.